This T cell receptor beta chain was captured in a study of blood T cell repertoires in COVID-19. Looking at the study overall: Collection of acute and convalescent COVID-19 samples took place in the United States, Italy and Spain.

The study drew participants aged about 18 to 95 years from about two dozen US areas. Cohorts were determined from participant-reported clinical history. Sequenced by immunoSEQ multiplex PCR; TCRdb stores in-frame clones only, minus some. The table includes almost 250,000 clones, about 87% detected once. Germline-derived CDR1 and CDR2 are SGHTA and FQGNSA. The CDR3 spans 14 residues. The junction had 4 bases not matched to a gene; V was cut back by 2 bases and J by 6 bases. This sequence originates from a woman aged 50 to 60 who had recovered from COVID-19. V gene TRBV7-2 combines with J gene TRBJ2-1; 7 bases match TRBD2. The specimen was PBMCs or T cells enriched from blood (not recorded which). The CDR3 loop reads CASSLYGTINEQFF. In DNA, the CDR3 is TGTGCCAGCAGCTTATACGGGACTATCAATGAGCAGTTCTTC.